The 27 T cell receptor beta chains below come from one sample, sequenced in a study of cytomegalovirus exposure and HLA in healthy donors. The primer mix had 60 Vbeta and 13 Jbeta primers. TCRdb keeps only in-frame clones here, not all; method: immunoSEQ multiplex PCR. The table shows around 75,000 clones, with roughly 74% occurring only once. The material sequenced was PBMCs. The receptor source for this set is a middle-aged man in good health and CMV-seronegative.

This clone was detected once. The chain employs TRBV7-9 and TRBJ1-4, with D unresolved. V gave up 8 bases and J gave up 7 bases, with 14 bases separating them. The CDR3 spans 13 residues. Per germline, CDR1 SEHNR and CDR2 FQNEAQ (reference sequence). The CDR3 bases are TGTGCCAGCCTGATTACGGGGAGTGAAAAACTGTTTTTT. Amino acids: CASLITGSEKLFF.

The V gene is TRBV9, the J gene TRBJ1-1, with D perhaps TRBD1 (6 bases). The CDR3 has 17 residues. Trimming took off 4 bases at V and 3 bases at J, with 22 bases between the two ends. Germline CDR1 reads SGDLS; CDR2 reads YYNGEE. CDR3 DNA: TGTGCCAGCAGCCCCCAACCGGACAGTCGGACATACACTGAAGCTTTCTTT. Translating it yields CASSPQPDSRTYTEAFF. The complete variable domain, with remaining parts taken from reference TRBV9 and TRBJ1-1, reads DSGVTQTPKHLITATGQRVTLRCSPRSGDLSVYWYQQSLDQGLQFLIQYYNGEERAKGNILERFSAQQFPDLHSELNLSSLELGDSALYFCASSPQPDSRTYTEAFFGQGTRLTVV.

The rearrangement joins TRBV7-6 to TRBJ1-4; TRBD1 might be the D (6 bases). CDR1 is SGHVS, CDR2 FNYEAQ, per germline. The V and J ends lost 4 bases and 0 bases respectively, with 9 bases between them. There are 15 residues in the CDR3. The CDR3 reads CASSSRTATNEKLFF. The CDR3 DNA is TGTGCCAGCAGCTCGCGGACAGCAACTAATGAAAAACTGTTTTTT.

CDR3 loop: CASTLGQGFYGYTF. The CDR3 nucleotides read TGTGCCAGCACCCTAGGACAGGGGTTCTATGGCTACACCTTC. The rearrangement links TRBV6-1 to TRBJ1-2; 9 bases line up with TRBD1. Germline CDR1 and CDR2: MNHNS and SASEGT. The length of the CDR3 is 14 residues. V was clipped by 7 bases and J by 4 bases; unmatched bases: 7.

This chain uses TRBV5-6 with TRBJ2-5; 7 bases are a match to TRBD2. Trimming took 0 bases from V and 7 from J; bases not matched to a gene: 9. Germline CDR1 reads SGHDT; CDR2 reads YYEEEE. This CDR3 spans 15 amino acids. CDR3 sequence: CASSLGWGGSGTQYF. The CDR3 DNA sequence: TGTGCCAGCAGCTTGGGCTGGGGAGGGAGTGGGACCCAGTACTTC.

This clone occurred many times. The chain employs TRBV6-1 and TRBJ2-1, with TRBD1 matching over 10 bases. Germline V gene sequence: CDR1 MNHNS, CDR2 SASEGT. The CDR3 consists of 16 residues. V shed 4 bases and J 4 bases; nucleotides not matched to a gene: 7. The DNA for the CDR3 is TGTGCCAGCAGTGTCGGTCCGGGACAGGGGTACAATGAGCAGTTCTTC. It codes for CASSVGPGQGYNEQFF.

J is TRBJ1-4 and V is TRBV7-2; D is undetermined. Germline-derived CDR1 and CDR2 are SGHTA and FQGNSA. CDR3 size: 16 residues. V was trimmed by 1 base and J by 0 bases, leaving 9 bases between them. The CDR3 reads CASSLVSGATNEKLFF. In nucleotides, the CDR3 is TGTGCCAGCAGCTTAGTTAGTGGTGCAACTAATGAAAAACTGTTTTTT.

This clone was counted once. This rearrangement joins TRBV2 to TRBJ2-3; 12 bases map to TRBD2. V dropped 4 bases and J dropped 2; count of bases not matched to a gene: 1. This CDR3 has 15 residues. In germline, CDR1 is SNHLY, CDR2 FYNNEI. The CDR3 coding sequence is TGTGCCAGCAGTGGACTAGCGGGGGACACAGATACGCAGTATTTT. This encodes CASSGLAGDTDTQYF.

This chain connects TRBV5-1 to TRBJ1-3; weak D call: TRBD1 (6 bases). V lost 3 bases and J 0 bases, leaving 16 bases between the germline ends. The V gene's germline CDR1 is SGHRS and CDR2 YFSETQ. The CDR3 loop spans 17 amino acids. CDR3 DNA sequence: TGCGCCAGCAGCTGGGTGGGTACAGGGCGCTCTGGAAACACCATATATTTT. Translation: CASSWVGTGRSGNTIYF.

This clone has just a few counts. This sequence joins TRBV18 and TRBJ1-6, with D perhaps matching TRBD1 (6 bases). Germline V gives CDR1 KGHSH, CDR2 LQKENI. V shed 0 bases and J shed 15 bases, with 30 bases lying between them. The CDR3 runs to 19 residues. DNA of the CDR3: TGTGCCAGCTCACCACCATCCACCGGTCGGCCCCCAGGGGCCCTAAGCCTCCACTTT. It yields the protein CASSPPSTGRPPGALSLHF. Using reference TRBV18 and TRBJ1-6 for the parts outside the CDR3, the full variable domain is NAGVMQNPRHLVRRRGQEARLRCSPMKGHSHVYWYRQLPEEGLKFMVYLQKENIIDESGMPKERFSAEFPKEGPSILRIQQVVRGDSAAYFCASSPPSTGRPPGALSLHFGNGTRLTVT.

The gene calls are TRBV7-3 and TRBJ1-6; D call uncertain. The ends were cut back, 4 bases at V and 10 bases at J, with 14 bases in the middle. Germline V gene data show CDR1 as SGHTA and CDR2 as FQGTGA. The CDR3 contains 14 residues. CDR3 bases: TGTGCCAGCAGCTCCGGGTCTAGCATGTCACCCCTCCACTTT. It encodes CASSSGSSMSPLHF.

The rearrangement uses TRBV6-5 and TRBJ1-4; D not resolved. The CDR3 spans 14 residues. CDR1 and CDR2 (germline): MNHEY, SVGAGI. Trimming cost V 8 bases and J 0 bases, with 10 bases left between them. CDR3 in amino acids: CASRGVATNEKLFF. The CDR3 DNA reads as TGTGCCAGCCGGGGAGTTGCAACTAATGAAAAACTGTTTTTT.

The rearrangement joins TRBV25-1 to TRBJ2-7; 8 bases align to TRBD1. The J segment lost 7 bases and the V segment lost 5 bases, leaving 7 bases of the junction unmatched. Germline loops: CDR1 MGHDK, CDR2 SYGVNS. The length of the CDR3 is 13 residues. The CDR3 reads CASSSPDRDEQYF. The CDR3 DNA sequence: TGTGCCAGCAGTTCCCCGGACAGGGATGAGCAGTACTTC.

The J gene is TRBJ2-7, the V gene TRBV30, with D maybe TRBD1 (5 bases). Germline CDR1 and CDR2: GTSNPN and SVGIG (reference sequence). The germline V and J ends were trimmed by 5 bases and 5 bases, with 16 bases remaining between them. This CDR3 has 13 residues. The CDR3 bases are TGTGCCTGGGCTACTTCTCAGGGCCACGAGCAGTACTTC. This translates into CAWATSQGHEQYF. Drawing the rest from reference TRBV30 and TRBJ2-7, the complete variable domain is SQTIHQWPATLVQPVGSPLSLECTVEGTSNPNLYWYRQAAGRGLQLLFYSVGIGQISSEVPQNLSASRPQDRQFILSSKKLLLSDSGFYLCAWATSQGHEQYFGPGTRLTVT.

Here the CDR3 DNA reads TGTGCCAGCAGCTGGGACAGGGGCAGGGGTAATGAGCAGTTCTTC. It yields the protein CASSWDRGRGNEQFF. The J gene is TRBJ2-1, the V gene TRBV7-2; TRBD1 matches 10 bases. Trimming cost V 4 bases and J 7 bases; bases outside gene matches: 7. The CDR3 loop spans 15 amino acids. CDR1 SGHTA and CDR2 FQGNSA come from the germline V gene.

V gene TRBV4-1 combines with J gene TRBJ1-2; possibly TRBD1 for D (6 bases). This CDR3 has 15 amino acids. CDR1 MGHRA and CDR2 YSYEKL come from the germline V gene. Trimming took off 1 base at V and 3 bases at J, with 12 bases between the two ends. CDR3 region: CASSQVKGGDYGYTF. In nucleotides, the CDR3 is TGCGCCAGCAGCCAAGTAAAGGGGGGGGACTATGGCTACACCTTC.

The V gene is TRBV7-3, the J gene TRBJ2-5; 9 bases agree with TRBD1. The CDR3 sequence is 16 residues long. The germline CDR1 and CDR2 sequences are SGHTA and FQGTGA. The ends lost 4 bases at V and 4 bases at J; junction bases unmatched: 10. In DNA form, the CDR3 reads TGTGCCAGCAGCTATTTACCCGGGACAGGGAGAGAGACCCAGTACTTC. Its translation is CASSYLPGTGRETQYF.

This chain joins TRBV28 and TRBJ2-7; possible D gene TRBD2, 5 bases. Germline CDR1 is MDHEN and CDR2 is SYDVKM. Trimming removed 0 bases at V and 6 bases at J, with 15 bases between. The CDR3 totals 15 residues. The CDR3 loop is CASSLWQFGGFEQYF. DNA for the CDR3: TGTGCCAGCAGTTTATGGCAGTTTGGAGGTTTCGAGCAGTACTTC.

This chain joins TRBV6-4 and TRBJ2-1; 15 bases align to TRBD2. Per the germline V gene, CDR1 is MRHNA and CDR2 is SNTAGT. This CDR3 contains 18 residues. V shed 2 bases, J shed 9 bases, and the junction held 11 bases outside the gene matches. For the CDR3, the DNA is TGTGCCAGCAGTGACAAGGGACTAGCGGGGGGAGCCAAGACTGAGCAGTTCTTC. As protein: CASSDKGLAGGAKTEQFF.

The count of this clone is one. The chain recombines TRBV14 with TRBJ1-2; TRBD1 matches 7 bases. From germline, CDR1 is SGHDN and CDR2 FVKESK. The CDR3 extends over 16 amino acids. Germline trimming cut 1 base from V and 4 bases from J; bases unmatched to any gene: 9. The CDR3, as DNA: TGTGCCAGCAGCCAAGTCTTATCCGGGACAGCCTATGGCTACACCTTC. This sequence encodes CASSQVLSGTAYGYTF.

The chain joins TRBV28 to TRBJ1-3; 10 bases are shared with TRBD1. Germline V gene sequence: CDR1 MDHEN, CDR2 SYDVKM. Trimming cost V 7 bases and J 2 bases; bases outside gene matches: 5. The CDR3 runs 15 residues. The CDR3 loop is CASTKDRGTGNTIYF. The CDR3 region has the DNA TGTGCCAGCACCAAGGACAGGGGGACTGGAAACACCATATATTTT.

The CDR3 loop reads CASSQQRQGAGGYTF. The CDR3 DNA reads TGTGCCAGCAGCCAACAGCGACAGGGGGCAGGAGGCTACACCTTC. The genes are TRBV14 and TRBJ1-2; 10 bases align to TRBD1. This CDR3 spans 15 amino acids. Germline lookup yields CDR1 SGHDN and CDR2 FVKESK. Germline trimming cut 2 bases from V and 8 bases from J; bases unmatched to any gene: 8.

J is TRBJ1-2 and V is TRBV19; no firm D call. This CDR3 comprises 13 residues. V gave up 1 base and J gave up 4 bases, with 7 bases separating them. In germline, CDR1 is LNHDA, CDR2 SQIVND (reference sequence). The CDR3 region is CASSIGGVYGYTF. CDR3 nucleotide sequence: TGTGCCAGTAGTATAGGAGGCGTCTATGGCTACACCTTC.

V gene TRBV18 combines with J gene TRBJ2-5, with a weak D call TRBD2 (6 bases). Germline lookup yields CDR1 KGHSH and CDR2 LQKENI. This CDR3 spans 14 amino acids. V was shortened by 2 bases and J by 3 bases, with 10 bases between the two germline ends. CDR3 protein: CASSPFSGEETQYF. In nucleotides, the CDR3 is TGTGCCAGCTCACCATTTAGCGGCGAAGAGACCCAGTACTTC.

J is TRBJ1-4 and V is TRBV11-2; tentatively, D is TRBD1 (5 bases). Germline-derived CDR1 and CDR2 are SGHAT and FQNNGV. The V end lost 6 bases, the J end lost 5 bases, and 16 bases lay between the germline ends. This CDR3 region has 15 residues. The CDR3 bases are TGTGCCAGCAGATCATTCCAGGGCGCCAATGAAAAACTGTTTTTT. Translation: CASRSFQGANEKLFF.

The genes are TRBV9 and TRBJ2-2, with D perhaps matching TRBD2 (7 bases). V was clipped by 5 bases and J by 5 bases, with 16 bases between them. Germline loops: CDR1 SGDLS, CDR2 YYNGEE. The CDR3 sequence is 15 residues long. The CDR3 loop reads CASSRGAPRTGELFF. The CDR3 DNA is TGTGCCAGCAGTCGGGGGGCCCCTAGGACCGGGGAGCTGTTTTTT.

V and J are TRBV7-2 and TRBJ1-6; 9 nucleotides match TRBD1. V was pared by 2 bases and J by 10 bases, with 3 bases of the junction left unmatched. The germline CDR1 and CDR2 sequences are SGHTA and FQGNSA. The CDR3 totals 14 residues. In DNA, the CDR3 is TGTGCCAGCAGCTTACGACAGGGGGAATCACCCCTCCACTTT. Protein: CASSLRQGESPLHF.